This T cell receptor (beta chain) was recorded in a study of metastatic and nonmetastatic thyroid tumors. Study as a whole: The authors compared repertoires across blood and tumor or nodule tissue from malignant and benign thyroid patients.

As handled by the study authors: The study built a papillary thyroid cancer distant-metastasis classifier from CDR3 differences across clinicopathological groups. TCRdb used MiXCR to call clones anew from the PCR reads. TCRdb, not the original authors, processed these V and J calls. The table lists 32,000 or so clones, roughly 17% of them singletons, with 5.5% to 7% in the top ten. With 3 bases clipped from V and 5 bases from J, the junction kept 9 bases outside the gene matches. CDR1 and CDR2 from the germline V gene are SGHRS and YFSETQ. The CDR3 sequence is 15 residues long. There were no patients who had received any treatment before thyroid surgery. This clone was detected many times. The antigen is not known. Study findings and constraints: Across blood and tumor, TCR beta diversity in malignant thyroid tumors was reportedly significantly higher than in benign nodules.

This receptor was obtained from a male donor with papillary thyroid cancer or a benign thyroid nodule (not recorded which). Some clones in this sample may be carry-over from other donors' samples. What was sequenced was blood. The chain links TRBV5-1 to TRBJ2-7; 9 positions agree with TRBD1. CDR3 coding DNA: TGCGCCAGCAGCTGGGCGGGACAGGGTCTCGACGAGCAGTACTTC. This codes for CASSWAGQGLDEQYF. Filled out from reference TRBV5-1 and TRBJ2-7, the complete variable domain reads KAGVTQTPRYLIKTRGQQVTLSCSPISGHRSVSWYQQTPGQGLQFLFEYFSETQRNKGNFPGRFSGRQFSNSRSEMNVSTLELGDSALYLCASSWAGQGLDEQYFGPGTRLTVT.